The 27 T cell receptor beta chains below come from one sample, sequenced in a study of cytomegalovirus exposure and HLA in healthy donors. The study ran its PCR with 60 Vbeta and 13 Jbeta primers. Repertoires were generated with immunoSEQ multiplex PCR, while TCRdb's copy carries only in-frame clones and drops some. Of 150,000 to 200,000 clones listed, roughly 65% are singletons. The sequenced material came from PBMCs. These receptor sequences come from a man aged 18 to 30 in good health and CMV-seropositive.

This clone has more than one count but fewer than ten. V and J are TRBV9 and TRBJ1-1; 7 nucleotides match TRBD1. This CDR3 has 17 amino acids. Germline CDR1 and CDR2: SGDLS and YYNGEE. V lost 0 bases, J lost 3 bases, and 11 bases stayed unmatched. CDR3 in DNA: TGTGCCAGCAGCGTAGACAGGGGAGATACGGTGGACACTGAAGCTTTCTTT. Translated: CASSVDRGDTVDTEAFF.

V is TRBV6-4 and J is TRBJ1-2; D is unresolved. Germline CDR1 and CDR2: MRHNA and SNTAGT. Trimming removed 0 bases at V and 7 bases at J, with 12 bases between. This CDR3 contains 14 residues. CDR3: CASSDSATRGGYTF. The CDR3 DNA is TGTGCCAGCAGTGACTCAGCCACCCGGGGTGGCTACACCTTC.

V is TRBV7-8 and J is TRBJ2-1; a weak D match, TRBD1 (7 bases). The V gene lost 5 bases and the J gene lost 1 base, with 15 bases spanning the gap. The CDR3 extends over 16 amino acids. Germline V gene sequence: CDR1 SGHVS, CDR2 FQNEAQ. This CDR3 is CASSPPGGTSYNEQFF. The CDR3 coding sequence is TGTGCCAGCAGCCCACCAGGGGGGACATCCTACAATGAGCAGTTCTTC.

J is TRBJ2-5 and V is TRBV5-6; 7 positions match TRBD2. The ends lost 0 bases at V and 4 bases at J; junction bases unmatched: 12. The germline gives CDR1 SGHDT, CDR2 YYEEEE. CDR3 length: 17 residues. The CDR3 sequence is CASSLERAGVRRETQYF. CDR3 bases: TGTGCCAGCAGCTTGGAGAGGGCGGGGGTCCGCAGAGAGACCCAGTACTTC. The variable domain in full, with the rest retrieved from reference TRBV5-6 and TRBJ2-5, is DAGVTQSPTHLIKTRGQQVTLRCSPKSGHDTVSWYQQALGQGPQFIFQYYEEEERQRGNFPDRFSGHQFPNYSSELNVNALLLGDSALYLCASSLERAGVRRETQYFGPGTRLLVL.

The J gene is TRBJ2-7, the V gene TRBV6-6; D possibly corresponds to TRBD1 (6 bases). The germline gives CDR1 MNHNY, CDR2 SVGAGI (reference sequence). The CDR3 extends over 14 amino acids. V lost 7 bases, J lost 2 bases, and 15 bases lay in between. CDR3 sequence: CASTGDTRPYEQYV. The CDR3 nucleotides are TGTGCCAGCACCGGGGACACTAGACCCTACGAGCAGTACGTC.

This clone appeared once. The rearrangement links TRBV28 to TRBJ1-2, with D possibly TRBD1 on 5 matching bases. This CDR3 region has 13 residues. Trimming removed 5 bases from V and 4 bases from J, with 11 bases in between. The V gene's germline CDR1 is MDHEN and CDR2 SYDVKM. DNA of the CDR3: TGTGCCAGCAGTAAAGGACAAAGCTATGGCTACACCTTC. Amino acids: CASSKGQSYGYTF.

The CDR3 is CASSEGPETQYF. The CDR3 DNA reads TGCGCCAGCAGCGAGGGCCCAGAGACCCAGTACTTC. This chain links TRBV5-1 with TRBJ2-5; D perhaps matches TRBD2 (5 bases). The germline V and J ends were trimmed by 4 bases and 4 bases, with 8 bases remaining between them. The CDR3 has 12 amino acids. Germline V gene sequence: CDR1 SGHRS, CDR2 YFSETQ.

V is TRBV2 and J is TRBJ1-2; weak D call: TRBD1 (6 bases). V was pared by 7 bases and J by 1 base, with 16 bases between. The CDR3 is 15 residues long. The germline V gene encodes CDR1 SNHLY and CDR2 FYNNEI. The CDR3 nucleotides are TGTGCCAGCACCCCCACAGGGAAGAATAACTATGGCTACACCTTC. Protein sequence: CASTPTGKNNYGYTF.

The rearrangement links TRBV29-1 to TRBJ1-2; D is unresolved. Germline CDR1 SQVTM, CDR2 ANQGSEA. CDR3 length: 15 residues. Deletions cut 4 bases from V and 6 bases from J, with 21 bases between. The CDR3 DNA follows: TGCAGCGTTGGATTGATGGCGGCTCGGGAGGATGGCTACACCTTC. Translating it yields CSVGLMAAREDGYTF.

This clone appeared a few times. V and J are TRBV6-4 and TRBJ2-2; 9 nucleotides match TRBD1. Germline lookup yields CDR1 MRHNA and CDR2 SNTAGT. The V gene end was trimmed by 4 bases and the J gene end by 3 bases; junction bases not matched to a gene: 0. The CDR3 loop spans 14 amino acids. CDR3 amino acids: CASSGQGDTGELFF. As DNA, the CDR3 is TGTGCCAGCAGTGGACAGGGGGACACCGGGGAGCTGTTTTTT.

V is TRBV20-1 and J is TRBJ1-2; maybe TRBD1 (5 bases). Trimming took off 4 bases at V and 6 bases at J, with 9 bases between the two ends. Germline V gene lookup returns CDR1 DFQATT and CDR2 SNEGSKA (reference sequence). This CDR3 spans 11 amino acids. The CDR3 loop is CSATGFDGYTF. CDR3 nucleotides: TGCAGTGCTACAGGGTTCGATGGCTACACCTTC.

In this sample, this clone turned up a few times. The CDR3 region has the DNA TGCGCCAGCCGAGCCGGGACTAGAGACACCGGGGAGCTGTTTTTT. Its protein product is CASRAGTRDTGELFF. The rearrangement joins TRBV10-2 to TRBJ2-2, with 8 nucleotides matching TRBD2. The CDR3 runs 15 residues. The germline V gene has CDR1 WSHSY and CDR2 SAAADI. Germline trimming cut 8 bases from V and 3 bases from J; bases unmatched to any gene: 8.

The genes are TRBV6-5 and TRBJ1-5; the match to TRBD1 covers 9 bases. The CDR3 is made up of 15 amino acids. The germline V gene encodes CDR1 MNHEY and CDR2 SVGAGI. Losses at the gene ends were 0 bases for V and 6 bases for J; bases not matched to a gene: 3. Written as DNA, the CDR3 is TGTGCCAGCAGTTACTCACAGGGGGCGGGTCAGCCCCAGCATTTT. Protein product: CASSYSQGAGQPQHF.

This chain links TRBV10-3 with TRBJ1-5; 10 bases match TRBD1. CDR1 and CDR2 (germline): ENHRY, SYGVKD. The CDR3 totals 18 residues. The J segment lost 3 bases and the V segment lost 8 bases, leaving 16 bases of the junction unmatched. Written as DNA, the CDR3 is TGTGCCATCGGTGGGGGCGGGACAGGGGTTGATAACAATCAGCCCCAGCATTTT. Residues: CAIGGGGTGVDNNQPQHF.

This clone showed up just a few times. J is TRBJ1-1 and V is TRBV2; possible D gene TRBD1, 5 bases. This CDR3 spans 14 amino acids. In germline, CDR1 is SNHLY, CDR2 FYNNEI. Trimming took 5 bases from V and 5 from J, leaving 15 bases between them. CDR3 sequence: CASSLGQGGTEAFF. Written as DNA, the CDR3 is TGTGCCAGCAGTCTCGGGCAGGGTGGGACTGAAGCTTTCTTT.

CDR3 in amino acids: CASSQEQGTYEQYV. The CDR3 coding sequence is TGCGCCAGCAGCCAAGAACAGGGGACCTACGAGCAGTACGTC. V is TRBV4-1 and J is TRBJ2-7, with 7 bases aligning to TRBD1. V shed 0 bases, J shed 2 bases, and the junction held 1 base outside the gene matches. This CDR3 contains 14 residues. Germline V CDR1 and CDR2: MGHRA, YSYEKL.

V gene TRBV1 combines with J gene TRBJ2-3; TRBD2, the D gene given by the table, was not confirmed from the DNA. TRBV1 is classified as a pseudogene. This CDR3 is built from 16 residues. CDR3 bases: TGCACCAGCAGCCAAGTCCAAGCGGGGGGAACAGATACGCAGTATTTT. This sequence encodes CTSSQVQAGGTDTQYF.

The chain links TRBV4-2 to TRBJ1-4, with TRBD1 matching over 8 bases. The CDR3 is 15 amino acids. CDR1 is LGHNA, CDR2 YNFKEQ, per germline. V lost 1 base, J lost 5 bases, and 3 bases stayed unmatched. The CDR3 bases are TGTGCCAGCAGCCAAGGTGGACAGGGAAATGAAAAACTGTTTTTT. This gives the protein CASSQGGQGNEKLFF.

This clone was observed a single time. The gene calls are TRBV28 and TRBJ1-1; 7 nucleotides match TRBD1. J lost 5 bases, V lost 10 bases, and 16 bases had no gene match. The CDR3 sequence is 15 residues long. Germline CDR1 MDHEN, CDR2 SYDVKM. CDR3 in amino acids: CATTPPTGSVTEAFF. DNA for the CDR3: TGTGCCACCACCCCCCCGACAGGGTCGGTAACTGAAGCTTTCTTT.

The rearrangement joins TRBV18 to TRBJ2-2; D is unresolved. Deletions cut 4 bases from V and 0 bases from J, with 9 bases between. Germline V CDR1 and CDR2: KGHSH, LQKENI. The CDR3 is 15 amino acids. DNA for the CDR3: TGTGCCAGCTCACGCATAACAGCGAACACCGGGGAGCTGTTTTTT. Encoded protein: CASSRITANTGELFF.

The V call is TRBV2, the J call TRBJ1-2, with D maybe TRBD1 (5 bases). V lost 6 bases and J lost 4, with 15 bases in between. The CDR3 contains 14 residues. Germline lookup yields CDR1 SNHLY and CDR2 FYNNEI. CDR3 DNA sequence: TGTGCCAGCAGCCCACGGGGGAACGCCTATGGCTACACCTTC. Its translation is CASSPRGNAYGYTF.

The chain joins TRBV30 to TRBJ2-1, with 12 bases fitting TRBD2. The CDR3 contains 15 residues. Germline values: CDR1 GTSNPN, CDR2 SVGIG (reference sequence). J was trimmed by 6 bases and V by 3 bases; bases with no gene match: 6. CDR3 sequence (DNA): TGTGCCTGGAGCCCCCCACTAGCGGGAGGCAATGAGCAGTTCTTC. Its translation: CAWSPPLAGGNEQFF. Complete variable domain (other parts from reference TRBV30 and TRBJ2-1): SQTIHQWPATLVQPVGSPLSLECTVEGTSNPNLYWYRQAAGRGLQLLFYSVGIGQISSEVPQNLSASRPQDRQFILSSKKLLLSDSGFYLCAWSPPLAGGNEQFFGPGTRLTVL.

The rearrangement joins TRBV19 to TRBJ1-2, with a tentative D call TRBD1 (6 bases). V was pared by 5 bases and J by 6 bases, with 13 bases between. The CDR3 sequence is 13 residues long. CDR1 and CDR2 from the germline V gene are LNHDA and SQIVND (reference sequence). The CDR3 region is CASSPAGANGYTF. CDR3 sequence (DNA): TGTGCCAGTAGTCCTGCGGGGGCCAATGGCTACACCTTC.

This clone was counted only a few times. The rearrangement links TRBV6-5 to TRBJ1-4; D is ambiguous. V was pared by 6 bases and J by 5 bases, with 16 bases between. The CDR3 sequence is 15 residues long. CDR1 is MNHEY, CDR2 SVGAGI, per germline. This CDR3 reads CASSPGRGVNEKLFF. The DNA for the CDR3 is TGTGCCAGCAGCCCCGGTCGGGGAGTCAATGAAAAACTGTTTTTT.

The chain combines TRBV5-8 with TRBJ1-1, with 8 bases lining up with TRBD1. CDR3 length equals 15 residues. The J segment lost 0 bases and the V segment lost 4 bases, leaving 5 bases of the junction unmatched. Per the germline V gene, CDR1 is SGHTS and CDR2 is YDEGEE. CDR3 nucleotides: TGTGCCAGCAGCCACCAGGGGGCCTTGAACACTGAAGCTTTCTTT. Translation gives CASSHQGALNTEAFF.

The CDR3 protein is CASRTDPYQETQYF. The CDR3 DNA is TGTGCCAGCCGAACAGACCCGTACCAAGAGACCCAGTACTTC. This sequence joins TRBV6-1 and TRBJ2-5, with D unclear. CDR1 and CDR2 from the germline V gene are MNHNS and SASEGT. V lost 8 bases and J 0 bases, leaving 13 bases between the germline ends. The CDR3 has 14 residues.

The chain uses TRBV5-6 and TRBJ2-3; the match to TRBD1 covers 8 bases. Germline CDR1 and CDR2: SGHDT and YYEEEE. CDR3 length: 15 residues. Trimming at V came to 4 bases and at J to 4 bases, leaving 8 bases not matched to a gene. This CDR3 reads CASSEKTGDADTQYF. Written as DNA, the CDR3 is TGTGCCAGCAGCGAAAAGACAGGGGACGCAGATACGCAGTATTTT.